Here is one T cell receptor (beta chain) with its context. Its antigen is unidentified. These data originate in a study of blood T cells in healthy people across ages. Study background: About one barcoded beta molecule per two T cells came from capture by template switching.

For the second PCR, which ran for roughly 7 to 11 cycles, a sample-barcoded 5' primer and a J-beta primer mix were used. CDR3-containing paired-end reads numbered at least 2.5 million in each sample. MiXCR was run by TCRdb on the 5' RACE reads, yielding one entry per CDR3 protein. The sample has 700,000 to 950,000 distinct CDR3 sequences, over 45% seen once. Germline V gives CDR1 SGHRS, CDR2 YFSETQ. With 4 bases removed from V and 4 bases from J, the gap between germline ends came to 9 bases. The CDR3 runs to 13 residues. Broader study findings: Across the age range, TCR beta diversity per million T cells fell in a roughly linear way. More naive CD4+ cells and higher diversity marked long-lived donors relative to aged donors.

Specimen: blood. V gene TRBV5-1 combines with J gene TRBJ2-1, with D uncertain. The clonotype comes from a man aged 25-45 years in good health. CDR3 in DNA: TGCGCCAGCAGCCGAGAAACATACAATGAGCAGTTCTTC. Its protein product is CASSRETYNEQFF.